The table lists the clone carrying this T cell receptor (beta chain) with a few counts. The target antigen is unknown. The source of the sample is a study of Graves' ophthalmopathy and Graves' hyperthyroidism. Uncontrolled infections, other autoimmune diseases, pregnancy or lactation barred patients from enrollment. Study-level results: Both an approximately 69% sensitivity and a 72.22% specificity characterized the model's predictions of ophthalmopathy progression.

Amplified TCR beta CDR3 regions were obtained using RNA transcripts as template. In the first round, RT-PCR was carried out with HTBI primers, and a multiplex PCR formed the second round. One entry per CDR3 protein results from TCRdb running MiXCR on the multiplex PCR reads. The table has under 350,000 distinct CDR3 sequences, about 17% seen once. The sequence was collected from an adult man with Graves' ophthalmopathy. The sample was peripheral blood.

The DNA of the CDR3 is TGCGCCAGCAGCCAAGATCTGGAGATCTCGAGGGGCACTCAGCCCCAGCATTTT. Amino acid sequence: CASSQDLEISRGTQPQHF. V gene TRBV4-1 combines with J gene TRBJ1-5, with a tentative D call TRBD1 (5 bases). The length of the CDR3 is 18 residues. The germline V gene encodes CDR1 MGHRA and CDR2 YSYEKL. Trimming took off 0 bases at V and 6 bases at J, with 21 bases between the two ends.